What follows describes a single T cell receptor (beta chain). Trimming shortened V by 6 bases and J by 7 bases, and 15 bases separated the two germline ends. The CDR3 covers 13 residues. These data are taken from a study of blood T cell repertoires in COVID-19. Original data processing: Quantification of nucleated cells was approximated via reference gene primer amplification. Using immunoSEQ multiplex PCR, the repertoire was profiled, and TCRdb retains in-frame clones only, with some absent. D and trimming come from the DNA, and the V and J calls and clone size come from that table. This table holds 150,000 or so clones, around 89% found once.

V usage is TRBV12-3 or TRBV12-4 and J usage is TRBJ1-2; D is uncertain. This sequence was found in a man aged 55 to 70 with COVID-19, enrolled during active disease. Sequencing was performed on peripheral blood. CDR3 nucleotides: TGTGCCAGCAGGCCTGGAGGTATTAGTGGCTACACCTTC. Translation gives CASRPGGISGYTF.